Each of the 24 T cell receptor beta chains below was sequenced from the same sample in a study of blood T cell repertoires in COVID-19. Here immunoSEQ multiplex PCR was the method, and the copy in TCRdb shows in-frame clones only, minus some. This sample has about 70,000 clones, with around 90% found just once. Material for sequencing was peripheral blood. These receptors were obtained from a woman in her late teens or twenties with acute or convalescent COVID-19.

This clone was seen once. V gene TRBV6-2 or TRBV6-3 combines with J gene TRBJ2-5; 11 positions agree with TRBD2. The CDR3 spans 18 residues. CDR1 MNHEY and CDR2 SVGEGT come from the germline V gene. V trimming: 5 bases; J trimming: 4 bases; junction bases outside the gene matches: 15. The CDR3 sequence is CASSKHRGLAGGPETQYF. CDR3 sequence (DNA): TGTGCCAGCAGTAAGCACCGGGGGCTAGCGGGAGGCCCAGAGACCCAGTACTTC.

This clone has more than one count but fewer than ten. J is TRBJ2-1 and V is TRBV4-1, with 12 nucleotides matching TRBD2. Germline CDR1 reads MGHRA; CDR2 reads YSYEKL. J gave up 3 bases and V 1 base, and 4 bases lay outside the gene matches. The CDR3 contains 17 residues. In DNA form, the CDR3 reads TGCGCCAGCAGCCAAGTGACTAGCGGGAGTGGCTACAATGAGCAGTTCTTC. It specifies CASSQVTSGSGYNEQFF.

This clone appeared a few times. The V and J genes are TRBV6-2 or TRBV6-3 and TRBJ2-7; 7 bases are a match to TRBD2. Looked up from germline, CDR1 is MNHEY and CDR2 is SVGEGT. This CDR3 is built from 18 residues. The V segment lost 5 bases and the J segment 1 base; nucleotides outside the gene matches: 17. Here the CDR3 reads CASSGVLREPATSYEQYF. CDR3 DNA: TGTGCCAGCAGTGGTGTCCTGCGGGAGCCCGCTACTTCCTACGAGCAGTACTTC.

The CDR3 DNA reads TGTGCCAGCAGTCCCTGGGGTAGCGGGGGGGCCGAGCAGTACTTC. It yields the protein CASSPWGSGGAEQYF. This chain joins TRBV28 and TRBJ2-7; 11 bases match TRBD2. V trimming: 5 bases; J trimming: 6 bases; junction bases outside the gene matches: 9. The CDR3 loop spans 15 amino acids. Germline values: CDR1 MDHEN, CDR2 SYDVKM.

The V call is TRBV19, the J call TRBJ1-5; 7 positions agree with TRBD1. This CDR3 region has 13 residues. Germline V lookup: CDR1 LNHDA, CDR2 SQIVND (reference sequence). V gave up 5 bases and J gave up 4 bases; unmatched junction bases: 2. CDR3: CASSLDRNQPQHF. The CDR3 coding sequence is TGTGCCAGTAGTCTGGACAGGAATCAGCCCCAGCATTTT.

The chain links TRBV7-9 to TRBJ2-1, with D possibly being TRBD2 (7 bases). This CDR3 spans 16 amino acids. Trimming shortened V by 8 bases and J by 6 bases, and 23 bases separated the two germline ends. Germline loops: CDR1 SEHNR, CDR2 FQNEAQ (reference sequence). CDR3 amino acids: CASSPSWGGTFNEQFF. In DNA, the CDR3 is TGTGCCAGCTCACCCTCGTGGGGGGGCACGTTCAATGAGCAGTTCTTC. Together with reference TRBV7-9 and TRBJ2-1, the CDR3 gives the full variable domain: DTGVSQNPRHKITKRGQNVTFRCDPISEHNRLYWYRQTLGQGPEFLTYFQNEAQLEKSRLLSDRFSAERPKGSFSTLEIQRTEQGDSAMYLCASSPSWGGTFNEQFFGPGTRLTVL.

This chain links TRBV11-2 with TRBJ1-3, with D perhaps TRBD1 (6 bases). The CDR3 runs to 13 residues. With 4 bases removed from V and 8 bases from J, the gap between germline ends came to 12 bases. Germline V CDR1 and CDR2: SGHAT, FQNNGV. The CDR3 sequence: CASSWNRVDTIYF. DNA of the CDR3: TGTGCCAGCAGCTGGAACAGGGTAGACACCATATATTTT. Full variable domain (rest looked up from reference TRBV11-2 and TRBJ1-3): EAGVAQSPRYKIIEKRQSVAFWCNPISGHATLYWYQQILGQGPKLLIQFQNNGVVDDSQLPKDRFSAERLKGVDSTLKIQPAKLEDSAVYLCASSWNRVDTIYFGEGSWLTVV.

This clone was observed a handful of times. The chain employs TRBV2 and TRBJ2-1; 7 positions agree with TRBD2. V gave up 3 bases and J gave up 8 bases; unmatched junction bases: 7. The CDR3 runs 14 residues. Looked up from germline, CDR1 is SNHLY and CDR2 is FYNNEI. Here the CDR3 reads CASSDAREGDEQFF. The CDR3 DNA follows: TGTGCCAGCAGTGACGCCAGGGAGGGCGATGAGCAGTTCTTC.

This rearrangement joins TRBV28 to TRBJ1-3; 7 bases map to TRBD1. CDR1 and CDR2 from the germline V gene are MDHEN and SYDVKM. The CDR3 consists of 15 residues. J lost 0 bases, V lost 6 bases, and 5 bases had no gene match. The CDR3 DNA reads as TGTGCCAGCAGCCGCACAGGGGTCTCTGGAAACACCATATATTTT. Translating it yields CASSRTGVSGNTIYF.

This rearrangement joins TRBV6-1 to TRBJ2-7; D possibly corresponds to TRBD1 (6 bases). The length of the CDR3 is 15 residues. The V gene lost 0 bases and the J gene lost 6 bases, with 15 bases spanning the gap. Germline CDR1 is MNHNS and CDR2 is SASEGT. The CDR3 region is CASSEATDSSSEQYF. In DNA, the CDR3 is TGTGCCAGCAGTGAAGCAACGGACAGCAGTAGCGAGCAGTACTTC.

This chain joins TRBV28 and TRBJ2-1; D is possibly TRBD1 (6 bases). Germline lookup yields CDR1 MDHEN and CDR2 SYDVKM. Trimming took 4 bases from V and 9 from J, leaving 22 bases between them. The CDR3 loop spans 16 amino acids. The CDR3 coding sequence is TGTGCCAGCAGTTCCGGCGGCCTACAGGGTGGGGGTGAGCAGTTCTTC. It encodes CASSSGGLQGGGEQFF.

The chain has TRBV4-1 and TRBJ2-5; D not certain. This CDR3 has 14 residues. The germline V gene encodes CDR1 MGHRA and CDR2 YSYEKL. V lost 2 bases, J lost 1 base, and 8 bases lay in between. The CDR3 reads CASSQTRSQETQYF. The CDR3 nucleotides are TGCGCCAGCAGCCAAACGCGGAGCCAAGAGACCCAGTACTTC.

The rearrangement uses TRBV5-6 and TRBJ2-7, with D perhaps TRBD2 (5 bases). CDR1 and CDR2 from the germline V gene are SGHDT and YYEEEE. V was pared by 2 bases and J by 2 bases, with 8 bases between. CDR3 length equals 13 residues. CDR3 amino acids: CASSFRAAYEQYF. The CDR3 nucleotides are TGTGCCAGCAGCTTTCGAGCGGCCTACGAGCAGTACTTC.

V and J are TRBV11-2 and TRBJ2-7; tentative D call: TRBD2 (6 bases). CDR3 size: 13 residues. Trimming removed 5 bases at V and 3 bases at J, with 11 bases between. Germline V gene sequence: CDR1 SGHAT, CDR2 FQNNGV. The CDR3 reads CASSRVGGYEQYF. CDR3 DNA sequence: TGTGCCAGCAGCCGGGTGGGGGGCTACGAGCAGTACTTC.

The chain employs TRBV6-1 and TRBJ2-7; D gene unclear. This CDR3 has 16 amino acids. The germline V gene has CDR1 MNHNS and CDR2 SASEGT. V lost 0 bases and J lost 2, with 14 bases in between. CDR3 sequence: CASSEAPASYPYEQYF. The CDR3 DNA reads as TGTGCCAGCAGTGAAGCGCCAGCTAGTTACCCCTACGAGCAGTACTTC.

The chain joins TRBV11-2 to TRBJ2-7; 7 bases are shared with TRBD1. CDR1 is SGHAT, CDR2 FQNNGV, per germline. Trimming took 1 base from V and 2 from J; bases not matched to a gene: 2. The CDR3 has 14 residues. CDR3 DNA: TGTGCCAGCAGCTTAGGGACAGGAGCCTACGAGCAGTACTTC. This gives the protein CASSLGTGAYEQYF.

The chain employs TRBV19 and TRBJ1-1, with a tentative D call TRBD1 (6 bases). The CDR3 spans 15 residues. Trimming cost V 6 bases and J 5 bases, with 19 bases left between them. Germline-derived CDR1 and CDR2 are LNHDA and SQIVND (reference sequence). The CDR3 sequence: CASRTWEEGGTEAFF. In nucleotides, the CDR3 is TGTGCCAGTAGGACCTGGGAAGAGGGGGGGACTGAAGCTTTCTTT.

The gene calls are TRBV9 and TRBJ2-1; TRBD2 might be the D (6 bases). From germline, CDR1 is SGDLS and CDR2 YYNGEE. Trimming pared 3 bases from V and 0 bases from J, leaving 13 bases between. The CDR3 consists of 16 residues. The CDR3 protein is CASSAGGTYSYNEQFF. The CDR3, as DNA: TGTGCCAGCAGCGCCGGGGGAACCTACTCCTACAATGAGCAGTTCTTC.

This rearrangement joins TRBV28 to TRBJ1-2; possibly TRBD1 for D (6 bases). The CDR3 sequence is 13 residues long. Trimming left V 3 bases short and J 8 bases short, with 13 bases between. From germline, CDR1 is MDHEN and CDR2 SYDVKM. The CDR3 here is CASSLGAMRGYTF. In DNA form, the CDR3 reads TGTGCCAGCAGTTTGGGGGCCATGAGGGGCTACACCTTC.

This chain links TRBV11-2 with TRBJ1-1; no reliable D call. Deletions cut 2 bases from V and 2 bases from J, with 6 bases between. The CDR3 sequence is 13 residues long. Germline CDR1 SGHAT, CDR2 FQNNGV. CDR3 protein: CASSLSRNTEAFF. In DNA form, the CDR3 reads TGTGCCAGCAGCTTATCCAGAAACACTGAAGCTTTCTTT.

The J gene is TRBJ2-7, the V gene TRBV18, with 9 nucleotides matching TRBD2. The CDR3 spans 15 residues. With 2 bases clipped from V and 7 bases from J, the junction kept 9 bases outside the gene matches. Germline-derived CDR1 and CDR2 are KGHSH and LQKENI. CDR3 in amino acids: CASSPFKAGGGEQYF. CDR3 sequence (DNA): TGTGCCAGCTCACCATTCAAAGCGGGAGGCGGAGAGCAGTACTTC.

This chain's CDR3 is CATSREQGVSPLHF. The DNA of the CDR3 is TGTGCCACCAGCAGAGAGCAAGGGGTATCACCCCTCCACTTT. The J gene is TRBJ1-6, the V gene TRBV15; D is possibly TRBD1 (5 bases). V dropped 0 bases and J dropped 10 bases, with 10 bases sitting between them. CDR3 size: 14 residues. Germline V gives CDR1 LNHNV, CDR2 YYDKDF (reference sequence).

The chain links TRBV6-5 to TRBJ1-5, with TRBD1 identical over 8 bases. V lost 6 bases to trimming and J lost 7 bases; unmatched junction nucleotides: 8. CDR1 and CDR2 from the germline V gene are MNHEY and SVGAGI. The CDR3 runs 14 residues. CDR3 residues: CASRKTGGGQPQHF. The CDR3 DNA reads as TGTGCCAGCAGAAAAACAGGGGGGGGCCAGCCCCAGCATTTT.

The V gene is TRBV6-1, the J gene TRBJ1-4; tentatively, D is TRBD1 (6 bases). Trimming stripped 0 bases from V and 7 bases from J, with 12 bases between. This CDR3 contains 15 residues. Looked up from germline, CDR1 is MNHNS and CDR2 is SASEGT. CDR3 DNA sequence: TGTGCCAGCAGTGAAGCTGGGGGGGGCTCTGAAAAACTGTTTTTT. Translating it yields CASSEAGGGSEKLFF.